The 15 T cell receptor beta chains presented below share a single source sample, sequenced in a study of beta chain features in type 1 diabetes. General study results and limits: Type 1 diabetes patients showed a moderate but significant shortening of TCRB CDR3s in all four CD4+ subsets.

These receptors have no identified antigens. The whole isolated RNA underwent reverse transcription, so sequencing captured expressed TCRB transcripts. TCRdb's table, derived via immunoSEQ multiplex PCR, lists solely in-frame clones and lacks some. The repertoire includes a few hundred thousand clones, 9.5% to 10% of them detected once, and approximately 0.6% sits in the top ten. Sequencing was carried out using central memory CD4+ T cells from blood. The receptors were gathered from a man under 40 with type 1 diabetes.

The chain uses TRBV5-6 and TRBJ1-3, with D perhaps TRBD1 (5 bases). Trimming cost V 1 base and J 0 bases, with 14 bases left between them. The germline V gene encodes CDR1 SGHDT and CDR2 YYEEEE. The CDR3 has 17 amino acids. CDR3 DNA sequence: TGTGCCAGCAGCTTGAGGGACGGGAGCAACTCTGGAAACACCATATATTTT. This gives the protein CASSLRDGSNSGNTIYF.

CDR3 protein: CASSQGDREYGYTF. Here the CDR3 DNA reads TGCGCCAGCAGCCAAGGGGACAGGGAGTATGGCTACACCTTC. V and J are TRBV4-1 and TRBJ1-2; 9 nucleotides line up with TRBD1. The CDR3 totals 14 residues. The germline V gene has CDR1 MGHRA and CDR2 YSYEKL. V shed 1 base and J 5 bases; nucleotides not matched to a gene: 2.

This chain uses TRBV27 with TRBJ2-1; 9 bases fit TRBD1. The CDR3 contains 15 residues. Unmatched junction bases numbered 6, after V lost 3 bases and J lost 6 bases. Germline V gives CDR1 MNHEY, CDR2 SMNVEV (reference sequence). CDR3 region: CASSFGTGYPNEQFF. The CDR3 DNA is TGTGCCAGCAGTTTCGGGACAGGGTACCCCAATGAGCAGTTCTTC.

The table lists this clone with a few counts. This sequence joins TRBV27 and TRBJ1-3; D call uncertain. Between the trimmed V and J ends, which lost 0 bases and 0 bases, there was a span of 6 bases. The V gene's germline CDR1 is MNHEY and CDR2 SMNVEV (reference sequence). The CDR3 is made up of 15 amino acids. The CDR3 spells CASSLSWDSGNTIYF. In nucleotides, the CDR3 is TGTGCCAGCAGTTTATCTTGGGACTCTGGAAACACCATATATTTT.

The chain uses TRBV6-5 and TRBJ2-7, with 12 bases lining up with TRBD2. V gave up 9 bases and J gave up 3 bases; unmatched junction bases: 6. The CDR3 has 14 amino acids. The germline V gene encodes CDR1 MNHEY and CDR2 SVGAGI. The CDR3 sequence is CASRLTSGSYEQYF. Written as DNA, the CDR3 is TGTGCCAGTCGCCTGACTAGCGGGAGCTACGAGCAGTACTTC.

This clone was found once. V gene TRBV7-2 combines with J gene TRBJ2-7; TRBD2 might be the D (6 bases). Looked up from germline, CDR1 is SGHTA and CDR2 is FQGNSA. CDR3 length equals 15 residues. Trimming removed 1 base at V and 2 bases at J, with 12 bases between. CDR3 DNA: TGTGCCAGCAGCTTAGGGGGCGGGAAGACCTACGAGCAGTACTTC. Protein product: CASSLGGGKTYEQYF.

This clone was detected a few times. V gene TRBV7-8 combines with J gene TRBJ2-7; 9 nucleotides align to TRBD1. CDR1 is SGHVS and CDR2 is FQNEAQ in the germline V gene. V shed 5 bases, J shed 1 base, and the junction held 6 bases outside the gene matches. The CDR3 is 15 residues long. CDR3 bases: TGTGCCAGCAGCAACTTGGACAGGGGATCCTACGAGCAGTACTTC. Translated, it gives CASSNLDRGSYEQYF.

In its sample, this clone was seen a few times. The J gene is TRBJ2-6, the V gene TRBV7-2; D uncertain. CDR3 length equals 15 residues. V lost 4 bases to trimming and J lost 0 bases, with 7 bases between them. In germline, CDR1 is SGHTA, CDR2 FQGNSA. The CDR3 reads CASSSSTSGANVLTF. DNA of the CDR3: TGTGCCAGCAGCTCATCGACCTCTGGGGCCAACGTCCTGACTTTC.

The chain uses TRBV18 and TRBJ2-2; D is unresolved. Trimming cost V 5 bases and J 5 bases, with 3 bases left between them. CDR1 is KGHSH, CDR2 LQKENI, per germline. This CDR3 spans 11 amino acids. For the CDR3, the DNA is TGTGCCAGCTCAGAAACCGGGGAGCTGTTTTTT. Translation gives CASSETGELFF. Drawing the rest from reference TRBV18 and TRBJ2-2, the complete variable domain is NAGVMQNPRHLVRRRGQEARLRCSPMKGHSHVYWYRQLPEEGLKFMVYLQKENIIDESGMPKERFSAEFPKEGPSILRIQQVVRGDSAAYFCASSETGELFFGEGSRLTVL.

This clone showed up just a few times. The chain uses TRBV28 and TRBJ2-7; perhaps TRBD1 as D (5 bases). CDR1 is MDHEN, CDR2 SYDVKM, per germline. The CDR3 length is 14 residues. Trimming took 8 bases from V and 0 from J, leaving 14 bases between them. As DNA, the CDR3 is TGTGCCAGCCTTCCAGGGTCCTACTCCTACGAGCAGTACTTC. Protein sequence: CASLPGSYSYEQYF.

The chain is built from TRBV5-4 and TRBJ2-3; the match to TRBD2 covers 7 bases. The ends lost 2 bases at V and 6 bases at J; junction bases unmatched: 9. The germline gives CDR1 SGHNT, CDR2 YYREEE (reference sequence). This CDR3 region has 15 residues. In DNA, the CDR3 is TGTGCCAGCAGCTTTGACGGGAGGTCCTCGGATACGCAGTATTTT. Translated, it gives CASSFDGRSSDTQYF.

DNA for the CDR3: TGTGCCAGCAGCTTGTATTCTGACCGATACTCTGGGGCCAACGTCCTGACTTTC. Translation gives CASSLYSDRYSGANVLTF. This rearrangement joins TRBV11-2 to TRBJ2-6, with no clear D. The germline CDR1 and CDR2 sequences are SGHAT and FQNNGV. The CDR3 totals 18 residues. The germline V and J ends were trimmed by 3 bases and 0 bases, with 15 bases remaining between them.

The rearrangement joins TRBV7-2 to TRBJ2-1; D gene unclear. V shed 4 bases and J shed 4 bases, with 14 bases lying between them. Germline loops: CDR1 SGHTA, CDR2 FQGNSA. There are 15 residues in the CDR3. CDR3 protein: CASSSVGAQYNEQFF. The DNA for the CDR3 is TGTGCCAGCAGCTCGGTCGGAGCCCAATACAATGAGCAGTTCTTC.

This clone was observed a handful of times. The CDR3 sequence: CASSGPLEGTTDTQYF. The DNA for the CDR3 is TGTGCCAGCAGTGGTCCGTTGGAGGGTACGACAGATACGCAGTATTTT. V and J are TRBV28 and TRBJ2-3; tentatively, D is TRBD2 (6 bases). Trimming took 5 bases from V and 3 from J, leaving 18 bases between them. Per the germline V gene, CDR1 is MDHEN and CDR2 is SYDVKM. This CDR3 has 16 residues.

This clone was detected a few times. The chain employs TRBV4-3 and TRBJ2-5; D is ambiguous. Germline lookup yields CDR1 LGHNA and CDR2 YSLEER. The germline V and J ends were trimmed by 5 bases and 5 bases, with 12 bases remaining between them. There are 13 residues in the CDR3. The CDR3 nucleotides are TGCGCCAGCAGCTCCTCTTTCATGGAGACCCAGTACTTC. Translation: CASSSSFMETQYF.